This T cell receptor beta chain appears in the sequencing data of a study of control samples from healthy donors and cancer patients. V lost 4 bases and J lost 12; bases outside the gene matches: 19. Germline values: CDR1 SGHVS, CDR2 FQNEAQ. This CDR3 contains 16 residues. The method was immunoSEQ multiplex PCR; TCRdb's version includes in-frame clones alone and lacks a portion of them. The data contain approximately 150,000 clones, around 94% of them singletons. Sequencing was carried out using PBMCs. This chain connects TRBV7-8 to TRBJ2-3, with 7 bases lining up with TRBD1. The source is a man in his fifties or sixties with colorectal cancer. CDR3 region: CASSSIQGRKRGLQYF. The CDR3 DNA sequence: TGTGCCAGCAGCTCGATACAGGGGAGAAAAAGGGGTCTTCAGTATTTT.